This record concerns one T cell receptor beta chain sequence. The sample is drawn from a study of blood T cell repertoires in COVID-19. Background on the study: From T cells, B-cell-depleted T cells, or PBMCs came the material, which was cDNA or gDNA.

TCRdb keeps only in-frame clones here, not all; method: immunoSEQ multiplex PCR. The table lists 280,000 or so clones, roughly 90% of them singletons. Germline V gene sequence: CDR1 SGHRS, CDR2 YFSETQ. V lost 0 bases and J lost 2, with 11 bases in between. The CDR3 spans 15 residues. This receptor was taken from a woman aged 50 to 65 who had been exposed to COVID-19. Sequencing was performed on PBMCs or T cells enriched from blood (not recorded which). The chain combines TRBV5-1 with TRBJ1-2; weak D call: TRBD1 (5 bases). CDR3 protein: CASSLVDNKNYGYTF. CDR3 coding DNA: TGCGCCAGCAGCTTGGTGGACAACAAGAACTATGGCTACACCTTC.